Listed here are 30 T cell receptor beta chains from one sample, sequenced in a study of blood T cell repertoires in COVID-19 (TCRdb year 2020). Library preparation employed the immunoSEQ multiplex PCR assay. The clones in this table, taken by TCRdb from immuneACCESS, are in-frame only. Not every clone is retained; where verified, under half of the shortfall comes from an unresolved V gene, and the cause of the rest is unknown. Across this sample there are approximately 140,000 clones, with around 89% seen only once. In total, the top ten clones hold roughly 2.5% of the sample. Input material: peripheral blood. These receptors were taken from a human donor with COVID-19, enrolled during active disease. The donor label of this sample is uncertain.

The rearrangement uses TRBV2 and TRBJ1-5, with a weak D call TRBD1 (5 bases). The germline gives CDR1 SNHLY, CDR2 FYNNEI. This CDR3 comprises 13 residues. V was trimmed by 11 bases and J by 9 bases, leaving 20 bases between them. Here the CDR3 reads CAGAVAGRGPQHF. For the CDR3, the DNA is TGTGCCGGGGCGGTGGCGGGACGTGGGCCCCAGCATTTT.

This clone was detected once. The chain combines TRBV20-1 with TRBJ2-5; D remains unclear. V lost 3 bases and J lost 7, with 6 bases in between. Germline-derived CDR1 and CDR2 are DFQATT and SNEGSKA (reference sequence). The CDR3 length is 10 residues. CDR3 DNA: TGCAGTGCTAGTTCGGTGACCCAGTACTTC. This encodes CSASSVTQYF.

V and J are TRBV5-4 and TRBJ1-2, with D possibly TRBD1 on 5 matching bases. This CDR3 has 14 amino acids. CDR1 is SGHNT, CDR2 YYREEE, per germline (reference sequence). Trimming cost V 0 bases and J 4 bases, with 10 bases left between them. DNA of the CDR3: TGTGCCAGCAGCTTGGATCCAGGGTTCTATGGCTACACCTTC. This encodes CASSLDPGFYGYTF.

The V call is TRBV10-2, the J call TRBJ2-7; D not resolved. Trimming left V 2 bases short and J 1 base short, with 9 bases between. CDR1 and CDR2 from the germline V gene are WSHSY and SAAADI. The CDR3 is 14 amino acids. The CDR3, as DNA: TGCGCCAGCAGTGAGAACAGTCAGTCCTACGAGCAGTACTTC. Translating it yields CASSENSQSYEQYF.

The CDR3 loop reads CASSTRLAGTTDTQYF. The CDR3 DNA reads as TGTGCCAGCAGCACTAGACTAGCGGGGACCACAGATACGCAGTATTTT. The chain combines TRBV7-2 with TRBJ2-3; 11 bases map to TRBD2. Germline V gives CDR1 SGHTA, CDR2 FQGNSA. The V segment lost 5 bases and the J segment 2 bases; nucleotides outside the gene matches: 6. The CDR3 covers 16 residues.

The CDR3 sequence is CSARDTNQPQHF. Written as DNA, the CDR3 is TGCAGCGCAAGGGACACCAATCAGCCCCAGCATTTT. The gene calls are TRBV29-1 and TRBJ1-5; possibly TRBD1 for D (6 bases). Germline V gene lookup returns CDR1 SQVTM and CDR2 ANQGSEA. CDR3 length: 12 amino acids. The V and J ends lost 7 bases and 3 bases respectively, with 10 bases between them. The full variable domain, completed using reference TRBV29-1 and TRBJ1-5, is SAVISQKPSRDICQRGTSLTIQCQVDSQVTMMFWYRQQPGQSLTLIATANQGSEATYESGFVIDKFPISRPNLTFSTLTVSNMSPEDSSIYLCSARDTNQPQHFGDGTRLSIL.

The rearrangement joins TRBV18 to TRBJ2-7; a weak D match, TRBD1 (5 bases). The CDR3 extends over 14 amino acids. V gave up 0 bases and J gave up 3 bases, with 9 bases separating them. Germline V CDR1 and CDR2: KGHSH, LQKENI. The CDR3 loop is CASSPPSQGYEQYF. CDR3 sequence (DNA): TGTGCCAGCTCACCACCATCCCAGGGCTACGAGCAGTACTTC.

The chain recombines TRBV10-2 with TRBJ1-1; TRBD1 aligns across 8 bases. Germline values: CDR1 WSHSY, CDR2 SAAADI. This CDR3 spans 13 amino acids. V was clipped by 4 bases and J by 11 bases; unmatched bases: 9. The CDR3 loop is CASSGDRSVNAFF. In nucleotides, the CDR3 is TGCGCCAGCAGTGGGGACAGGTCGGTTAACGCTTTCTTT.

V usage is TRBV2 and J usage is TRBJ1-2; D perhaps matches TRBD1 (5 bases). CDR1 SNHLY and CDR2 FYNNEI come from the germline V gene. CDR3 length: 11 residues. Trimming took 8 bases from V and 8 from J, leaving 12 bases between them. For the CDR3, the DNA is TGTGCCAGCTTTGGGGCGGACGGCTACACCTTC. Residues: CASFGADGYTF.

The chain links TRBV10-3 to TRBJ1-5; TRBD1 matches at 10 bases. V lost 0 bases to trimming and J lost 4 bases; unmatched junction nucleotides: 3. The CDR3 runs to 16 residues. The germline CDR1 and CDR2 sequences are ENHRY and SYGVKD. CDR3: CAISESGQGTNQPQHF. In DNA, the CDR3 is TGTGCCATCAGTGAGTCGGGACAGGGGACTAATCAGCCCCAGCATTTT.

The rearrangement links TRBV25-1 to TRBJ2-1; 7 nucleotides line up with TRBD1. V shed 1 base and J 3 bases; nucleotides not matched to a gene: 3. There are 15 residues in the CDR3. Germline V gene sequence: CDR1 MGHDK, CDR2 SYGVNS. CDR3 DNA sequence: TGTGCCAGCAGTGAATCAACAGGGGTCTACAATGAGCAGTTCTTC. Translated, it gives CASSESTGVYNEQFF.

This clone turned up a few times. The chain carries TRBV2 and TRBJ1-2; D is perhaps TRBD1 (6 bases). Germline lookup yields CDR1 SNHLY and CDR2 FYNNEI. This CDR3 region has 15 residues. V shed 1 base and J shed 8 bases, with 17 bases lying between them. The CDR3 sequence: CASSEGGGITSGYTF. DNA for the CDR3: TGTGCCAGCAGTGAAGGAGGGGGTATAACCAGCGGCTACACCTTC.

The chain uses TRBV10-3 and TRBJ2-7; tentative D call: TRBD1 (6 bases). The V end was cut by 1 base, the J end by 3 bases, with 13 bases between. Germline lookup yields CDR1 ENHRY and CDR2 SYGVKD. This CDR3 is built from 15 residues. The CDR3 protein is CAISEWIRGDYEQYF. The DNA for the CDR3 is TGTGCCATCAGTGAGTGGATCAGGGGAGACTACGAGCAGTACTTC.

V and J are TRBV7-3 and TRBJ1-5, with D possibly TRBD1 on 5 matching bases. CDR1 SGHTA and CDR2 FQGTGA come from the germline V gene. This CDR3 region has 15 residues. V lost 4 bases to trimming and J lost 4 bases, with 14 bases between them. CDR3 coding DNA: TGTGCCAGCAGCTCCACAGGATATGGGAATCAGCCCCAGCATTTT. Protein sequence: CASSSTGYGNQPQHF.

CDR3 DNA sequence: TGTGCCAGCAGCGCGGGATGGACAGGGAACTATGGCTACACCTTC. It yields the protein CASSAGWTGNYGYTF. V is TRBV5-6 and J is TRBJ1-2; 8 nucleotides agree with TRBD1. This CDR3 region has 15 residues. The germline CDR1 and CDR2 sequences are SGHDT and YYEEEE. Unmatched junction bases numbered 7, after V lost 4 bases and J lost 2 bases. The whole variable domain, filled in from reference TRBV5-6 and TRBJ1-2, reads DAGVTQSPTHLIKTRGQQVTLRCSPKSGHDTVSWYQQALGQGPQFIFQYYEEEERQRGNFPDRFSGHQFPNYSSELNVNALLLGDSALYLCASSAGWTGNYGYTFGSGTRLTVV.

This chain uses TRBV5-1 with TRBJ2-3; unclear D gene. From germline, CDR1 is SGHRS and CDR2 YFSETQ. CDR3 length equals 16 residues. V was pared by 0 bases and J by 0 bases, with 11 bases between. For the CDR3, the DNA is TGCGCCAGCAGCTTGGAGGCAGGCACTAGCACAGATACGCAGTATTTT. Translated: CASSLEAGTSTDTQYF. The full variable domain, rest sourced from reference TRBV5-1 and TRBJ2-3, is KAGVTQTPRYLIKTRGQQVTLSCSPISGHRSVSWYQQTPGQGLQFLFEYFSETQRNKGNFPGRFSGRQFSNSRSEMNVSTLELGDSALYLCASSLEAGTSTDTQYFGPGTRLTVL.

The CDR3 reads CASSLGENGREQYF. In nucleotides, the CDR3 is TGCGCCAGCAGCTTGGGGGAGAATGGCCGTGAGCAGTACTTC. This chain connects TRBV5-1 to TRBJ2-7; D perhaps matches TRBD2 (5 bases). The CDR3 covers 14 residues. Germline V gene lookup returns CDR1 SGHRS and CDR2 YFSETQ. With 0 bases removed from V and 7 bases from J, the gap between germline ends came to 14 bases.

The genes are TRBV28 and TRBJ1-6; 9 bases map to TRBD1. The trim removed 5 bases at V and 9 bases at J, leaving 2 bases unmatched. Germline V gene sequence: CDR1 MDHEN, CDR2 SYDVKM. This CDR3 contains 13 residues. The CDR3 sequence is CASSDRGSSPLHF. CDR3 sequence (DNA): TGTGCCAGCAGTGACAGGGGGTCTTCACCCCTCCACTTT.

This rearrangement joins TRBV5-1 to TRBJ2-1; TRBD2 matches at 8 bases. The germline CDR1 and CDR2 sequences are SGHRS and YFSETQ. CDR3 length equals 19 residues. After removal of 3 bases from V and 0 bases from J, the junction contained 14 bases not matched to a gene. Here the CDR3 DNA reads TGCGCCAGCAGCTGGCCGGGACTAGAGGTCACAAGCTCCTACAATGAGCAGTTCTTC. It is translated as CASSWPGLEVTSSYNEQFF.

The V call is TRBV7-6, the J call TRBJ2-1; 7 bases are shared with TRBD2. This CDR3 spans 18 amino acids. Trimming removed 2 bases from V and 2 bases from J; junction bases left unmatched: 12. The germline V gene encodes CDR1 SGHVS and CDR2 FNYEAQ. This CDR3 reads CASSLIRLASGAYNEQFF. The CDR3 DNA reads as TGTGCCAGCAGCTTAATTCGGTTAGCTAGCGGCGCCTACAATGAGCAGTTCTTC.

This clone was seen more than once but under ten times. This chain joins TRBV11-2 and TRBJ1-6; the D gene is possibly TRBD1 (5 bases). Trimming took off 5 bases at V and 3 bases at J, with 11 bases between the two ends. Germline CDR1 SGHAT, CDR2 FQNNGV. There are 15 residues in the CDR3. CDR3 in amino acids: CASSPQDGYNSPLHF. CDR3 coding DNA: TGTGCCAGCAGCCCACAGGACGGCTATAATTCACCCCTCCACTTT.

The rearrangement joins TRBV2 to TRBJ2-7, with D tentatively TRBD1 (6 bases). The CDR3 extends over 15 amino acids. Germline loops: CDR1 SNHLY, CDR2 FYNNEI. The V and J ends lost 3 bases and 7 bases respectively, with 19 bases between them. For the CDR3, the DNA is TGTGCCAGCAGTGATTCGTTTGGACAGACTCAAGAGCAGTACTTC. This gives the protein CASSDSFGQTQEQYF.

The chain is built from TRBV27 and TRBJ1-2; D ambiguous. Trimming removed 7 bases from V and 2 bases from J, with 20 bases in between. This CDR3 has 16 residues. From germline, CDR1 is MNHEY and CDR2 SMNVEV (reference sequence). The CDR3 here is CASKPNPGAGNYGYTF. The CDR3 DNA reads TGTGCCAGCAAGCCTAACCCGGGAGCCGGAAACTATGGCTACACCTTC.

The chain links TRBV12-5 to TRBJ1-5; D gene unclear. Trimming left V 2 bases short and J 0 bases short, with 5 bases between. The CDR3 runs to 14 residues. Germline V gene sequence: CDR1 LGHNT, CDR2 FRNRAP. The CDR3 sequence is CASGLTNSNQPQHF. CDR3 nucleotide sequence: TGTGCTAGTGGTTTGACAAATAGCAATCAGCCCCAGCATTTT.

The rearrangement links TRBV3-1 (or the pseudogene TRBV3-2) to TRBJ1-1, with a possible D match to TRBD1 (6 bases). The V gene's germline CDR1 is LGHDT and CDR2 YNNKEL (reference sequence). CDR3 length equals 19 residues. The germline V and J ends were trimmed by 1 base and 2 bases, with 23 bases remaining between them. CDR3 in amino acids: CASSQGVGGAPGGNTEAFF. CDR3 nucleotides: TGTGCCAGCAGCCAAGGGGTAGGGGGGGCCCCCGGGGGAAACACTGAAGCTTTCTTT.

The CDR3 nucleotides read TGTGCCAGCAGCTTAGTGGGACAGGGAAACTATGGCTACACCTTC. Translation: CASSLVGQGNYGYTF. The chain recombines TRBV7-2 with TRBJ1-2, with 9 bases aligning to TRBD1. The CDR3 sequence is 15 residues long. The ends lost 1 base at V and 2 bases at J; junction bases unmatched: 2. Germline-derived CDR1 and CDR2 are SGHTA and FQGNSA.

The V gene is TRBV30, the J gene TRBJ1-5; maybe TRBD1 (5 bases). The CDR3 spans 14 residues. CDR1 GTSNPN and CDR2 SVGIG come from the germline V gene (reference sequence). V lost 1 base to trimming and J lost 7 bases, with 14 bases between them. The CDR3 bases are TGTGCCTGGAGTGGAGACAGTGCGGGGCAGCCCCAGCATTTT. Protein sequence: CAWSGDSAGQPQHF.

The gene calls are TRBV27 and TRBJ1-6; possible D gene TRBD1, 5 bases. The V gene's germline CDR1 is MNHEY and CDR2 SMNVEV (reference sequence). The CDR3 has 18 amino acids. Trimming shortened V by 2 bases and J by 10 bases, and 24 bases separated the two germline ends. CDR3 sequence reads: CASSLLAWGGARVSPLHF. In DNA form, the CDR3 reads TGTGCCAGCAGTTTACTCGCCTGGGGAGGGGCGCGGGTCTCACCCCTCCACTTT.

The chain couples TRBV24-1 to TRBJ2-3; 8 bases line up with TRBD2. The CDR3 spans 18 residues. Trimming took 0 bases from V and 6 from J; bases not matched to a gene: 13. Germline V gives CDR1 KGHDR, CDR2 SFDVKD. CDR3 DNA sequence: TGTGCCACCAGTGATTTGCCCAGGGGCGGGAGGTTTGTGGATACGCAGTATTTT. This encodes CATSDLPRGGRFVDTQYF.

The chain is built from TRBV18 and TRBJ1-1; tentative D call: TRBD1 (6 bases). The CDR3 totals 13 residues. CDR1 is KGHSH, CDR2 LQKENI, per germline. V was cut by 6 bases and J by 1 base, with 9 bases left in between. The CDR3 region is CASSTGSNTEAFF. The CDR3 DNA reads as TGTGCCAGCTCCACAGGGTCGAACACTGAAGCTTTCTTT.